This T cell receptor (beta chain) originates from a study of blood T cell repertoires in COVID-19. Per germline, CDR1 KGHSH and CDR2 LQKENI. V was clipped by 0 bases and J by 0 bases, with 14 bases between them. The CDR3 is 17 amino acids. Cohort assignment relied on participant-reported clinical history. This table comes from immunoSEQ multiplex PCR, and its TCRdb copy is limited to in-frame clones, with some not included. The data show roughly 380,000 clones, around nine tenths seen once. The sequencing input was PBMCs or T cells enriched from blood (not recorded which). The receptor comes from a woman aged 30 to 39 who had been exposed to COVID-19. The V call is TRBV18, the J call TRBJ1-1; D is perhaps TRBD1 (5 bases). The CDR3 DNA reads as TGTGCCAGCTCACCACCGGGGCAGCGAATCATGAACACTGAAGCTTTCTTT. It encodes CASSPPGQRIMNTEAFF.